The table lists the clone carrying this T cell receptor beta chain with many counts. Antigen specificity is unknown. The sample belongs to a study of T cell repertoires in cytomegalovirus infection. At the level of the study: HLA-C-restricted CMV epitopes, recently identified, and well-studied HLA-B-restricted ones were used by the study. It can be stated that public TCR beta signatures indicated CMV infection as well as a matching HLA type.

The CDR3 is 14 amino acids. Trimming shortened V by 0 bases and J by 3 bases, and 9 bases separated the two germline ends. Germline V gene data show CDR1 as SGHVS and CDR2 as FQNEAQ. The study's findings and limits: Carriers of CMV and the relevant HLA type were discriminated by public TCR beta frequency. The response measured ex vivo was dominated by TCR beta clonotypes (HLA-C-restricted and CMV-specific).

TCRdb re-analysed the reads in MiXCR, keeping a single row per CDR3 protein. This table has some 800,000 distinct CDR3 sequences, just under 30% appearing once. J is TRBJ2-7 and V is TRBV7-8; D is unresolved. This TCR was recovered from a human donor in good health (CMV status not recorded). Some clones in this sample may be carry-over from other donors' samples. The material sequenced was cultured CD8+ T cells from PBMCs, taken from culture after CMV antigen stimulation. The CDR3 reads CASSLAPVSYEQYF. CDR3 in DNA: TGTGCCAGCAGCTTAGCCCCAGTTAGCTACGAGCAGTACTTC.